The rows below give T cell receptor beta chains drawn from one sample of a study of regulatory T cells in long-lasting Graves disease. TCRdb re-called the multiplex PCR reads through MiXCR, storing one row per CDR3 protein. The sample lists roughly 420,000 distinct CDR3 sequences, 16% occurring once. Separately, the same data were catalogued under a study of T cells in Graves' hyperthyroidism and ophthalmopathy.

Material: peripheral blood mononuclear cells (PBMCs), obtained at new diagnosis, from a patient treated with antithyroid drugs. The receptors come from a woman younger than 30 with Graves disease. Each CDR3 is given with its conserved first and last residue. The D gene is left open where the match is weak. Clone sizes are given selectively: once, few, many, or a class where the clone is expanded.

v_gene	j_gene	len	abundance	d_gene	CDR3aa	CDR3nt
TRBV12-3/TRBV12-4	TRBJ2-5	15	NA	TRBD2	CASSFSASGRETQYF	TGTGCCAGCAGTTTCTCTGCTAGCGGGAGAGAGACCCAGTACTTC
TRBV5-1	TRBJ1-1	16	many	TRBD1	CASSWISTGANTEAFF	TGCGCCAGCAGCTGGATATCGACAGGGGCAAACACTGAAGCTTTCTTT
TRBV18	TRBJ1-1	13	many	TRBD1	CASSPDRGTEAFF	TGTGCCAGCAGCCCGGACAGGGGCACTGAAGCTTTCTTT
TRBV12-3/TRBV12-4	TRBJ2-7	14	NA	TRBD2	CASSLLAGYNEQYF	TGTGCCAGCAGTTTACTAGCGGGGTACAATGAGCAGTACTTC
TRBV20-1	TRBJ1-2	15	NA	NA	CSARDDPARNYGYTF	TGCAGTGCTAGAGATGATCCTGCGAGAAACTATGGCTACACCTTC
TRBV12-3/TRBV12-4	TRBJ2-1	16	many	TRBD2	CASSRGGGVSYNEQFF	TGTGCCAGCTCCCGGGGGGGAGGCGTCTCCTACAATGAGCAGTTCTTC
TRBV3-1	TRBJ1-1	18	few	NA	CASSQHTGLGAMNTEAFF	TGTGCCAGCAGCCAACACACAGGCCTCGGGGCGATGAACACTGAAGCTTTCTTT
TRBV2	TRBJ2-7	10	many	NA	CASSEYEQYF	TGTGCCAGCAGTGAGTACGAGCAGTACTTC
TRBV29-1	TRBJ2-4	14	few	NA	CSVATRLAKNIQYF	TGCAGCGTCGCGACTAGACTAGCCAAAAACATTCAGTACTTC
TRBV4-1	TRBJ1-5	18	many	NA	CASSQVLPPERGNQPQHF	TGCGCCAGCAGCCAAGTACTCCCGCCAGAACGTGGCAATCAGCCCCAGCATTTT
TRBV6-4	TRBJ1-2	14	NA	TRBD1	CASSDQDRGYGYTF	TGTGCCAGCAGTGACCAGGACAGGGGTTATGGCTACACCTTC
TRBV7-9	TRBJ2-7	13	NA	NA	CASSFFGSYEQYF	TGTGCCAGCAGCTTCTTTGGATCCTACGAGCAGTACTTC
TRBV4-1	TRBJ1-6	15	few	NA	CASSQEEGWNSPLHF	TGCGCCAGCAGCCAAGAGGAGGGTTGGAATTCACCCCTCCACTTT
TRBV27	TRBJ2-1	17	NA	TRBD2	CASSSGTSARSYNEQFF	TGTGCCAGCAGTTCTGGGACTAGCGCCCGCTCCTACAATGAGCAGTTCTTC
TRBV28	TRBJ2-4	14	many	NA	CASSAGPLKNIQYF	TGTGCCAGCAGCGCCGGGCCGCTGAAAAACATTCAGTACTTC
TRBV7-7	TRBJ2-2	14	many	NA	CASSSGLYTGELFF	TGTGCTAGCAGCTCGGGACTGTACACCGGGGAGCTGTTTTTT
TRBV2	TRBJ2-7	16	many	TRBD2	CASSEEAGVIGGEQYF	TGTGCCAGCAGTGAAGAGGCGGGAGTCATTGGGGGCGAGCAGTACTTC
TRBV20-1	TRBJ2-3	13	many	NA	CSALRAFTDTQYF	TGCAGTGCCTTACGGGCCTTCACAGATACGCAGTATTTT
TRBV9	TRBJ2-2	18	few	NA	CASSVESGRTSNTGELFF	TGTGCCAGCAGCGTAGAGTCGGGGCGGACATCGAACACCGGGGAGCTGTTTTTT
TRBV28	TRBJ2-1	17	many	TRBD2	CASSLISGGGGWYEQFF	TGTGCCAGCAGTCTAATAAGCGGGGGGGGTGGGTGGTATGAGCAGTTCTTC
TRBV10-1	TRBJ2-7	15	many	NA	CASSESNGGGSEQYF	TGCGCCAGCAGTGAGTCAAACGGTGGGGGATCCGAGCAGTACTTC
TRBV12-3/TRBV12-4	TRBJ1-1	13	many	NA	CASSFDRITEAFF	TGTGCCAGCAGTTTCGACAGGATCACTGAAGCTTTCTTT